The T cell receptor beta chain described here comes from a study of type 1 and type 2 diabetes patients. Genomic DNA was the PCR template. Multiplex PCR with 30 forward and 13 reverse primers amplified the TCR beta CDR3. Each CDR3 protein is one row after TCRdb ran MiXCR on the multiplex PCR reads. The table lists more than 250,000 distinct CDR3 sequences, roughly 50% of them singletons. V gave up 2 bases and J gave up 3 bases, with 8 bases separating them. The germline CDR1 and CDR2 sequences are DFQATT and SNEGSKA (reference sequence). The CDR3 is 13 amino acids. Specimen: peripheral blood mononuclear cells (PBMCs). The rearrangement joins TRBV20-1 to TRBJ1-5; a weak D match, TRBD1 (6 bases). This clonotype was sampled from a man aged 18-30 years with type 2 diabetes. Here the CDR3 DNA reads TGCAGTGCTAGACGGACAGACAATCAGCCCCAGCATTTT. Amino acids: CSARRTDNQPQHF.